This T cell receptor beta chain was sequenced for a study of CD8+ T cells in alopecia areata. V gave up 4 bases and J gave up 0 bases; unmatched junction bases: 6. The CDR3 is 15 amino acids. The germline gives CDR1 SGHDN, CDR2 FVKESK. Isolated RNA was reverse transcribed into cDNA used as the sequencing template. TCRdb's table, derived via immunoSEQ multiplex PCR, lists solely in-frame clones and lacks some. The sample yields around 100,000 clones, around 50% seen once. The V call is TRBV14, the J call TRBJ2-7, with 7 bases lining up with TRBD1. This TCR came from a human donor in good health. The sequencing sample was made of CD4+ T cells sorted from blood. The CDR3 here is CASSLGQVPSYEQYF. The CDR3 nucleotides read TGTGCCAGCAGCCTTGGACAGGTCCCCTCCTACGAGCAGTACTTC.